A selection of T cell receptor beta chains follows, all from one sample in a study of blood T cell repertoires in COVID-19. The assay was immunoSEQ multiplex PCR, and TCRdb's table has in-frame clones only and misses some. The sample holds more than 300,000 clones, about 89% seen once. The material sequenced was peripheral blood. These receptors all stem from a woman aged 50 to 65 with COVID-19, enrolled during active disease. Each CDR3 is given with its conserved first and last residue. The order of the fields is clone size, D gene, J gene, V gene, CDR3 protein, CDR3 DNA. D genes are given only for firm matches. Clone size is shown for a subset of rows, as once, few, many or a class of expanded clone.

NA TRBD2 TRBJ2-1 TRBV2 CASSDQGPGTSYNEQFF TGTGCCAGCAGCGACCAGGGCCCCGGGACTAGTTACAATGAGCAGTTCTTC
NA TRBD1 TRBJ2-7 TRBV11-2 CASSHLRQGNEQYF TGTGCCAGCAGCCACCTAAGACAGGGCAACGAGCAGTACTTC
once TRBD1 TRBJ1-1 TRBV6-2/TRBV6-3 CASSKGQGVSEAFF TGTGCCAGCAGCAAGGGACAGGGGGTTTCTGAAGCTTTCTTT
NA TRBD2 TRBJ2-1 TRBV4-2 CASSQGGRDNEQFF TGTGCCAGCAGCCAAGGGGGGAGGGACAATGAGCAGTTCTTC
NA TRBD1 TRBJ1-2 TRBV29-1 CSVERQGAYGYTF TGCAGCGTTGAACGACAGGGGGCTTATGGCTACACCTTC
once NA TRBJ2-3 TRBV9 CASSVVEGSDTQYF TGTGCCAGCAGCGTAGTGGAGGGTTCGGATACGCAGTATTTT
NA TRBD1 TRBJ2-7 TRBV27 CASSPGQGLGEQYF TGTGCCAGCAGTCCCGGACAGGGGCTTGGCGAGCAGTACTTC
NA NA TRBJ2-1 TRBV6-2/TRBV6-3 CASSYLSGSYNEQFF TGTGCCAGCAGTTATCTGTCCGGCTCCTACAATGAGCAGTTCTTC
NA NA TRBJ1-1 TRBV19 CASSQRGGTEAFF TGTGCCAGTAGCCAAAGGGGGGGTACTGAAGCTTTCTTT
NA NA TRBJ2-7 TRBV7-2 CASSYQHGGPRSEQYF TGTGCCAGCAGCTACCAACACGGCGGGCCCCGCAGCGAGCAGTACTTC
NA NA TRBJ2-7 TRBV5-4 CASSFLASAGIHEQYF TGTGCCAGCAGCTTTCTCGCCAGTGCAGGAATCCACGAGCAGTACTTC
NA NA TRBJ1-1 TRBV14 CASSHHGNTEAFF TGTGCCAGCAGCCACCACGGGAACACTGAAGCTTTCTTT
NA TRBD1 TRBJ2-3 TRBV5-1 CASRGQGVSDTQYF TGCGCCAGCAGAGGACAGGGGGTTTCAGATACGCAGTATTTT
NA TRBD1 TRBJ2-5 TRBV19 CASSLGQVETQYF TGTGCCAGTAGTTTAGGACAGGTGGAGACCCAGTACTTC
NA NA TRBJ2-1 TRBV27 CASSWTAPGNEQFF TGTGCCAGCAGTTGGACAGCCCCTGGCAATGAGCAGTTCTTC
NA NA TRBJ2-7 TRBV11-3 CASSLDQYEQYF TGTGCCAGCAGCTTAGATCAGTACGAGCAGTACTTC
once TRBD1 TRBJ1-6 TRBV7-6 CASSLGTGVNNSPLHF TGTGCCAGCAGCTTAGGGACAGGGGTCAATAATTCACCCCTCCACTTT
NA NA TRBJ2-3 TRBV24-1 CATSESMYTDTQYF TGTGCCACCAGCGAATCTATGTACACAGATACGCAGTATTTT
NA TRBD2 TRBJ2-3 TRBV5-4 CASSPRGRTDTQYF TGTGCCAGCAGCCCCCGCGGGAGGACAGATACGCAGTATTTT
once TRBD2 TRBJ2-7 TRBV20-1 CSAAAPGLARF TGCAGTGCTGCCGCTCCGGGACTAGCGCGCTTC
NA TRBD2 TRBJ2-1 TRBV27 CASSFIAGERFF TGTGCCAGCAGTTTTATAGCGGGAGAAAGGTTCTTC
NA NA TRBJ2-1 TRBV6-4 CATTPSGGTYNEQFF TGTGCCACCACCCCTTCAGGGGGGACCTACAATGAGCAGTTCTTC
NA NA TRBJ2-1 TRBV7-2 CASSGRGHEQFF TGTGCCAGCAGTGGCCGCGGGCATGAGCAGTTCTTC
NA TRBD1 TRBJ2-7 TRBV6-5 CASSKGQSYEQYF TGTGCCAGCAGTAAGGGACAGTCCTACGAGCAGTACTTC
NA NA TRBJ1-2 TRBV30 CAWSRDTRSYTF TGTGCCTGGAGCAGGGATACCCGAAGCTACACCTTC
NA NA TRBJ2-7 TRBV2 CASSKIGDEQYF TGTGCCAGCAGTAAGATCGGGGACGAGCAGTACTTC
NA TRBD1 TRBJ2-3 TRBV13 CASSKTGSDTQYF TGTGCCAGCAGCAAGACAGGGTCAGATACGCAGTATTTT
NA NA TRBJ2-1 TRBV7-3 CASSLTFGLYNEQFF TGTGCCAGCAGCTTAACGTTCGGACTTTACAATGAGCAGTTCTTC
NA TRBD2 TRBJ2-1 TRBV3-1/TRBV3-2 CASSHRRLAEQFF TGTGCCAGCAGCCATCGTCGACTAGCGGAGCAGTTCTTC
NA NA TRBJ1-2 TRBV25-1 CASRVSGSSSSGGYTF TGTGCCAGCAGGGTTTCCGGGTCCTCCTCGTCTGGCGGCTACACCTTC